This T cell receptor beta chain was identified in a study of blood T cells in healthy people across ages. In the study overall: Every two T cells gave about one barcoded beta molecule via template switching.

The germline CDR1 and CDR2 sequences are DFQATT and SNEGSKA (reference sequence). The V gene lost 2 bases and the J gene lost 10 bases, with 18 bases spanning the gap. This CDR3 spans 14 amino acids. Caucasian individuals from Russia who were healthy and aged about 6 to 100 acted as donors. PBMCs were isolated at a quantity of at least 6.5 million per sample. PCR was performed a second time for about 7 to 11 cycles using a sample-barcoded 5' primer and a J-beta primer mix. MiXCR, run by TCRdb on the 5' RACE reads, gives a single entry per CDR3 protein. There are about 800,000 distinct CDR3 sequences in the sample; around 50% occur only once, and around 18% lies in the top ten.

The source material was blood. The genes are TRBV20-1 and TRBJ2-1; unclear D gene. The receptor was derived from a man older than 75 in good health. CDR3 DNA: TGCAGTGCTAGAAAGCCCGGCCCTCAAGGGGAGCAGTTCTTC. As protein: CSARKPGPQGEQFF.